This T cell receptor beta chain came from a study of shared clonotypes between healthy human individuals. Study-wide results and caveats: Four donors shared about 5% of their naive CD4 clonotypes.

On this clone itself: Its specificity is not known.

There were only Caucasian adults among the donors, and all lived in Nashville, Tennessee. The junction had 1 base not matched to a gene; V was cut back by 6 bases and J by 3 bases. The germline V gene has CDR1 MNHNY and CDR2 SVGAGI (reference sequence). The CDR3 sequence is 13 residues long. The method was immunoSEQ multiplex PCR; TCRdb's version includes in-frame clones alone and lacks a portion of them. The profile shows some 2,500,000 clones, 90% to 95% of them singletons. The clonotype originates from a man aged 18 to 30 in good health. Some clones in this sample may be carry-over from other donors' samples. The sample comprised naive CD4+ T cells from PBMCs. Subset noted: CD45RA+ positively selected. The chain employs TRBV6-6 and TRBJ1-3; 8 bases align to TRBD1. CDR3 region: CASRQGGGNTIYF. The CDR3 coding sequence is TGTGCCAGCAGACAGGGGGGTGGAAACACCATATATTTT.